This T cell receptor (beta chain) was found in a study of response to subunit inactivated influenza vaccine. The study, taken as a whole, reports: That few new T cells are recruited by each seasonal influenza vaccination was the authors' suggestion.

A few counts support this clonotype. Its specificity is unknown. TCRdb ran MiXCR on the RT-PCR reads and lists one entry per CDR3 protein. The sample consists of about 530,000 distinct CDR3 sequences, roughly 12% of them appearing once. V was clipped by 0 bases and J by 8 bases, with 20 bases between them. In germline, CDR1 is SGHRS, CDR2 YFSETQ. The CDR3 is 16 amino acids. The source was PBMCs from blood, collected on the day of vaccination. The V gene is TRBV5-1, the J gene TRBJ1-2; perhaps TRBD1 as D (5 bases). This receptor was obtained from a man aged 50 or older who received an inactivated influenza vaccine. The CDR3 region is CASSLAGLGPRSGYTF. In DNA, the CDR3 is TGCGCCAGCAGCTTGGCCGGGTTGGGGCCCCGTAGCGGCTACACCTTC.